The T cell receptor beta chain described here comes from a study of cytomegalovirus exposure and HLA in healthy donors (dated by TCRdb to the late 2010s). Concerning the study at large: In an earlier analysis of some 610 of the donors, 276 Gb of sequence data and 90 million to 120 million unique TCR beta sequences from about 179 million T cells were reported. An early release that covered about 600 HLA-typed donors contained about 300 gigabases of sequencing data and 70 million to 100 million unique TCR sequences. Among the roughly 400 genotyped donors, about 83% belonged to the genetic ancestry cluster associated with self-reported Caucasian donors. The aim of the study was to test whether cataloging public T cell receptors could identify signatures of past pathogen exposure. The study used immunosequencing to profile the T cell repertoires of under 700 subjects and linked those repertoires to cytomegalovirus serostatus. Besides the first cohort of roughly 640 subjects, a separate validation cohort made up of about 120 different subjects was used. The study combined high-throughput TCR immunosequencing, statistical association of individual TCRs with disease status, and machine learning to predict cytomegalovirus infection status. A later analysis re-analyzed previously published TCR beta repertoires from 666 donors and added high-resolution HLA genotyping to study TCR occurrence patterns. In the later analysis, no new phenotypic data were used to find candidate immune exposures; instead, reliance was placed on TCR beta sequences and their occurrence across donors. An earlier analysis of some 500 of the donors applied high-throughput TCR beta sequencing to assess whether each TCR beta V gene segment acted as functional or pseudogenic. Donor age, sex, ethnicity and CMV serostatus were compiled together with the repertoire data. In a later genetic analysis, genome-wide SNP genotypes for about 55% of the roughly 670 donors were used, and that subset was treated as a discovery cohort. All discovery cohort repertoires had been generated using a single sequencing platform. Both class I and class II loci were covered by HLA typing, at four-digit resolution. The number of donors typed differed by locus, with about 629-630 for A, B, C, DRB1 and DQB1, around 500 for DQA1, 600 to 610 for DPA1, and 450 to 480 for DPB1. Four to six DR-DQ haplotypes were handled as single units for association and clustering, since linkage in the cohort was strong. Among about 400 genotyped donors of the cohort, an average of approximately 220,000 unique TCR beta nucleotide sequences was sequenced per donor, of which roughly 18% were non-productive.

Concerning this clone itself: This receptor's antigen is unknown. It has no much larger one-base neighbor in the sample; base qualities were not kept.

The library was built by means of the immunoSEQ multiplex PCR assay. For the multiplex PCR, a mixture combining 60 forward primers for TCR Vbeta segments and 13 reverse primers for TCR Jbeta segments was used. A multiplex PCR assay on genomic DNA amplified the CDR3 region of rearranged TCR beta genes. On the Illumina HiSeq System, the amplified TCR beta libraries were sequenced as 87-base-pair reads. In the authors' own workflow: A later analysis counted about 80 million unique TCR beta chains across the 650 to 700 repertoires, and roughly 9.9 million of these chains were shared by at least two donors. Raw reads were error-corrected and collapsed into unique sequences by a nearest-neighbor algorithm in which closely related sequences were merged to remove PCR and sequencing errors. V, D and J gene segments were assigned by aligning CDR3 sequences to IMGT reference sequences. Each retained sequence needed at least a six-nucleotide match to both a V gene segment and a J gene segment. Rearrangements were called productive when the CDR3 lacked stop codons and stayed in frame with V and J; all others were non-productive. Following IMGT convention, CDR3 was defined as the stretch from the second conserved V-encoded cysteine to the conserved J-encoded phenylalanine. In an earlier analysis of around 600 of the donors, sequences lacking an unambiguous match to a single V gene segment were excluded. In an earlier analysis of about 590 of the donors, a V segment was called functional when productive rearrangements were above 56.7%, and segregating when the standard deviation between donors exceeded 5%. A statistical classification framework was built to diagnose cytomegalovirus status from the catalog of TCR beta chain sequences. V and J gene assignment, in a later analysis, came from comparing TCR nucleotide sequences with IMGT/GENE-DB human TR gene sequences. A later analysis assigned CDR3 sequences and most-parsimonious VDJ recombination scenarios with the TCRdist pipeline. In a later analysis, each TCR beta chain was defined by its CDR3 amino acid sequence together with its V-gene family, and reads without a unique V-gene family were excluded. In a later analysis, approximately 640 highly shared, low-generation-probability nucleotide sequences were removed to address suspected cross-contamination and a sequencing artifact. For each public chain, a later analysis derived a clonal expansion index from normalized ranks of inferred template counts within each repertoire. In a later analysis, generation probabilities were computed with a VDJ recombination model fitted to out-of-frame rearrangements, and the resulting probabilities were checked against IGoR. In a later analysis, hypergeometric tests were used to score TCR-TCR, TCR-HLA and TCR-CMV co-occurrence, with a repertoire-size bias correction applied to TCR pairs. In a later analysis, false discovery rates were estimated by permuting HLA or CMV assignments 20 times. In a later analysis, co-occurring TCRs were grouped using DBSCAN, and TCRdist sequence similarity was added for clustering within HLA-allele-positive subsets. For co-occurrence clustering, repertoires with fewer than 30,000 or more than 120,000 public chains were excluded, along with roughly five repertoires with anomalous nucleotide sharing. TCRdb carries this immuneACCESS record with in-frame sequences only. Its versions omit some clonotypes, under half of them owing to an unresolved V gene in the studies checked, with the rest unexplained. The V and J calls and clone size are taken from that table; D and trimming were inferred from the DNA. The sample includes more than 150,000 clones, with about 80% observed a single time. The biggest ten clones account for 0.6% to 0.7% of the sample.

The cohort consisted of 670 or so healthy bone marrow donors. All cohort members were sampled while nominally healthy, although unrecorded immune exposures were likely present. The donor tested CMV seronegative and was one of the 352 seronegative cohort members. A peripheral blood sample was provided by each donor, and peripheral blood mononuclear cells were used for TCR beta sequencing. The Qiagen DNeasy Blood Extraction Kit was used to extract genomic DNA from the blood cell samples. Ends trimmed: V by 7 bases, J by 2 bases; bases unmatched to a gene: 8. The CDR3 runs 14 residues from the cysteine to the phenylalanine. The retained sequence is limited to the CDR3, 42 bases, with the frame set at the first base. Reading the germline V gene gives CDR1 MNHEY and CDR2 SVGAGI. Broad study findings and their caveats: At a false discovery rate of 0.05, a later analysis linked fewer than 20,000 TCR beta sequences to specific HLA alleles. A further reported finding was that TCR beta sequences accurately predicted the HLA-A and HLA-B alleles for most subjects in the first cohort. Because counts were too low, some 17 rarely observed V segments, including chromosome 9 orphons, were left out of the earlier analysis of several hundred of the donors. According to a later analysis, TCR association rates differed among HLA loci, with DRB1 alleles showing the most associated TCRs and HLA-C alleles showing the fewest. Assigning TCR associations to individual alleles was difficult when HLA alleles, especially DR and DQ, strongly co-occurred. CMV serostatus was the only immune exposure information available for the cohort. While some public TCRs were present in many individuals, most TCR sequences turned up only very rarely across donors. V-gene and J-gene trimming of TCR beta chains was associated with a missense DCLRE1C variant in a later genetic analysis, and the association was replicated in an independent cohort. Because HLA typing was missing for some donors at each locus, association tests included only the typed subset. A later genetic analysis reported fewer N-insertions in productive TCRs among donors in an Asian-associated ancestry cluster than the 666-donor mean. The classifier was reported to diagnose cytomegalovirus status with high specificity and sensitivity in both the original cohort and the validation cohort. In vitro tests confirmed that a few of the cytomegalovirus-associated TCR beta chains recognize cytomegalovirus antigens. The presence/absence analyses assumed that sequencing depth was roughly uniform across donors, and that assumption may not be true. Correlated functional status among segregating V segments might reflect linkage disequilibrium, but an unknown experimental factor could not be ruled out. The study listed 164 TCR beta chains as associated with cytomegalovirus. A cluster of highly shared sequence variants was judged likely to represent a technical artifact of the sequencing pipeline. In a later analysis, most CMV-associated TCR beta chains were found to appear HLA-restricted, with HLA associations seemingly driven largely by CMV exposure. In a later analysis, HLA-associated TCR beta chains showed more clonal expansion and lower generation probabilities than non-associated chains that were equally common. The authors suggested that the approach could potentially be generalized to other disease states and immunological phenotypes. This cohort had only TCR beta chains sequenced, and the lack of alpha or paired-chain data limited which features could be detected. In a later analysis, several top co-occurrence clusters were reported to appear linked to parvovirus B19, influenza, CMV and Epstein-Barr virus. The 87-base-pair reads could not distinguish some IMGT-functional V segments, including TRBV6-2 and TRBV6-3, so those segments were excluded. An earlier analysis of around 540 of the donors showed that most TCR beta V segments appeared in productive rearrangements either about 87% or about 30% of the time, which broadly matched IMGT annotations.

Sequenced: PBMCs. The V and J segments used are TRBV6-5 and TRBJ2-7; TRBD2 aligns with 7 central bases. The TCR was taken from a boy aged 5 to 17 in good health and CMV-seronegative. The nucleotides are TGTGCCAGCACCGGTGGGGGGGTCACCTACGAGCAGTACTTC. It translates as CASTGGGVTYEQYF.